The 25 T cell receptor beta chains below were found in one sample sequenced in a study of sequential checkpoint blockade in melanoma. Libraries were prepared by immunoSEQ multiplex PCR; TCRdb keeps only in-frame clonotypes and omits some of them. The sample yields approximately 5,300 clones, over 60% seen once. Treatment specified: randomized to nivolumab then ipilimumab (arm A) or the reverse (arm B). The sample in question was CD8+ T cells sorted from blood (inferred from file names), obtained from a patient given nivolumab and ipilimumab in sequence. All receptors come from a human donor with melanoma.

The chain joins TRBV6-4 to TRBJ2-1; 11 nucleotides match TRBD2. Germline trimming cut 5 bases from V and 5 bases from J; bases unmatched to any gene: 5. Germline values: CDR1 MRHNA, CDR2 SNTAGT. The CDR3 has 15 residues. CDR3 bases: TGTGCCAGCAGTATTACTAGCGGGGGTAACAATGAGCAGTTCTTC. Amino acids: CASSITSGGNNEQFF.

The CDR3 here is CASTDRGDWDSPLHF. DNA for the CDR3: TGTGCCAGCACCGACAGGGGAGATTGGGATTCACCCCTCCACTTT. The rearrangement links TRBV6-1 to TRBJ1-6, with 8 bases lining up with TRBD1. V was clipped by 7 bases and J by 8 bases; unmatched bases: 10. CDR1 is MNHNS and CDR2 is SASEGT in the germline V gene. The CDR3 sequence is 15 residues long.

By share, this clone ranks as medium-sized. The rearrangement joins TRBV4-3 to TRBJ1-1; TRBD1 matches at 8 bases. CDR1 and CDR2 from the germline V gene are LGHNA and YSLEER. The junction had 8 bases not matched to a gene; V was cut back by 0 bases and J by 5 bases. The CDR3 covers 16 residues. The CDR3 coding sequence is TGCGCCAGCAGCCAAGATTTCGCAGGGGGCTTTACTGAAGCTTTCTTT. Its protein is CASSQDFAGGFTEAFF.

This rearrangement joins TRBV7-8 to TRBJ2-7, with TRBD2 as a possible D gene (5 bases). Between the trimmed V and J ends, which lost 5 bases and 0 bases, there was a span of 14 bases. CDR3 length: 15 residues. The V gene's germline CDR1 is SGHVS and CDR2 FQNEAQ. The CDR3 DNA sequence: TGTGCCAGCAGCGGTAGCGCGGATGCCTCCTACGAGCAGTACTTC. Translated: CASSGSADASYEQYF.

The chain uses TRBV27 and TRBJ2-4, with a weak D call TRBD1 (5 bases). Trimming removed 2 bases at V and 4 bases at J, with 9 bases between. The length of the CDR3 is 14 residues. Germline assignment: CDR1 MNHEY and CDR2 SMNVEV (reference sequence). The CDR3 DNA reads TGTGCCAGCAGTTTAGCAGGGTGGAAAAACATTCAGTACTTC. Encoded protein: CASSLAGWKNIQYF.

The CDR3 coding sequence is TGTGCCAGCAGCTTAGCGTTCGTCCCGGGCGCGGGCACTGAAGCTTTCTTT. Translated, it gives CASSLAFVPGAGTEAFF. V gene TRBV7-6 combines with J gene TRBJ1-1, with D hard to call. The CDR3 consists of 17 residues. Germline-derived CDR1 and CDR2 are SGHVS and FNYEAQ. V shed 0 bases and J shed 4 bases, with 18 bases lying between them.

V gene TRBV27 combines with J gene TRBJ2-5, with TRBD2 matching over 11 bases. Unmatched junction bases numbered 12, after V lost 1 base and J lost 5 bases. CDR1 is MNHEY, CDR2 SMNVEV, per germline (reference sequence). CDR3 length: 18 residues. CDR3 amino acids: CASSLWASGGPPGETQYF. The CDR3 DNA follows: TGTGCCAGCAGTTTATGGGCTAGCGGGGGGCCGCCCGGGGAGACCCAGTACTTC.

This clone was counted a few times. The rearrangement uses TRBV9 and TRBJ1-2, with a weak D call TRBD1 (6 bases). The germline V and J ends were trimmed by 6 bases and 3 bases, with 12 bases remaining between them. The length of the CDR3 is 13 residues. Germline V gene lookup returns CDR1 SGDLS and CDR2 YYNGEE. The CDR3 DNA reads TGTGCCAGCACCCTAGGGGGGGACTATGGCTACACCTTC. It yields the protein CASTLGGDYGYTF.

The genes are TRBV6-5 and TRBJ2-7; D possibly corresponds to TRBD2 (5 bases). The CDR3 totals 14 residues. Trimming left V 5 bases short and J 3 bases short, with 14 bases between. The germline V gene has CDR1 MNHEY and CDR2 SVGAGI. CDR3 coding DNA: TGTGCCAGCAGTCTACGTGGCGGGTTCTACGAGCAGTACTTC. Translation: CASSLRGGFYEQYF.

In DNA form, the CDR3 reads TGTGCCAGTACCGATCTTATGACAGGGGCTAACTATGGCTACACCTTC. As protein: CASTDLMTGANYGYTF. The V gene is TRBV19, the J gene TRBJ1-2; 8 bases are a match to TRBD1. The trim removed 7 bases at V and 0 bases at J, leaving 10 bases unmatched. CDR1 is LNHDA, CDR2 SQIVND, per germline (reference sequence). This CDR3 region has 16 residues.

J is TRBJ2-3 and V is TRBV29-1; D perhaps matches TRBD1 (5 bases). Trimming pared 3 bases from V and 6 bases from J, leaving 16 bases between. Germline CDR1 is SQVTM and CDR2 is ANQGSEA. The CDR3 is 14 amino acids. CDR3 bases: TGCAGCGTTGACGTGGGCAGGGCATACGATACGCAGTATTTT. It translates to CSVDVGRAYDTQYF.

The genes are TRBV6-1 and TRBJ2-1, with D unresolved. The V and J ends lost 1 base and 4 bases respectively, with 5 bases between them. There are 13 residues in the CDR3. The germline V gene has CDR1 MNHNS and CDR2 SASEGT. The CDR3 bases are TGTGCCAGCAGTGAAGTCCAGTACAATGAGCAGTTCTTC. Translated, it gives CASSEVQYNEQFF.

This CDR3 is CASSPRPSGRATSTDTQYF. The CDR3 DNA follows: TGTGCCAGCAGTCCCCGCCCAAGCGGGAGGGCAACCAGCACAGATACGCAGTATTTT. The chain links TRBV28 to TRBJ2-3; TRBD2 aligns across 10 bases. The CDR3 is 19 residues long. With V trimmed by 5 bases and J by 0 bases, 14 bases remained unmatched. Per germline, CDR1 MDHEN and CDR2 SYDVKM. Full variable domain (rest looked up from reference TRBV28 and TRBJ2-3): DVKVTQSSRYLVKRTGEKVFLECVQDMDHENMFWYRQDPGLGLRLIYFSYDVKMKEKGDIPEGYSVSREKKERFSLILESASTNQTSMYLCASSPRPSGRATSTDTQYFGPGTRLTVL.

The chain carries TRBV5-6 and TRBJ1-6; 8 bases match TRBD1. V shed 4 bases, J shed 8 bases, and the junction held 14 bases outside the gene matches. This CDR3 contains 17 residues. Per germline, CDR1 SGHDT and CDR2 YYEEEE. The CDR3 reads CASSHKGQGVLYSPLHF. The DNA for the CDR3 is TGTGCCAGCAGCCACAAAGGACAGGGAGTTTTGTATTCACCCCTCCACTTT.

The rearrangement links TRBV28 to TRBJ2-1; 7 nucleotides align to TRBD2. The CDR3 contains 13 residues. CDR1 and CDR2 (germline): MDHEN, SYDVKM. Trimming removed 3 bases from V and 7 bases from J; junction bases left unmatched: 3. This chain's CDR3 is CASSLGGVNEQFF. The CDR3 DNA is TGTGCCAGCAGTTTGGGGGGGGTGAATGAGCAGTTCTTC.

The V call is TRBV6-6, the J call TRBJ2-1; a possible D gene is TRBD2 (5 bases). Germline CDR1 and CDR2: MNHNY and SVGAGI (reference sequence). The CDR3 contains 11 residues. Deletions cut 0 bases from V and 12 bases from J, with 6 bases between. The CDR3 reads CASSYSGVQFF. CDR3 sequence (DNA): TGTGCCAGCAGTTACTCGGGAGTGCAGTTCTTC.

Sample share makes this clone large. The chain recombines TRBV7-9 with TRBJ2-7; D is perhaps TRBD2 (5 bases). This CDR3 has 13 residues. The germline V and J ends were trimmed by 6 bases and 0 bases, with 9 bases remaining between them. Germline-derived CDR1 and CDR2 are SEHNR and FQNEAQ (reference sequence). CDR3 nucleotide sequence: TGTGCCAGCAGGGACGGACTCTCCTACGAGCAGTACTTC. Translation gives CASRDGLSYEQYF. Supplemented by reference TRBV7-9 and TRBJ2-7, the full variable domain reads DTGVSQNPRHKITKRGQNVTFRCDPISEHNRLYWYRQTLGQGPEFLTYFQNEAQLEKSRLLSDRFSAERPKGSFSTLEIQRTEQGDSAMYLCASRDGLSYEQYFGPGTRLTVT.

This chain joins TRBV6-6 and TRBJ2-5, with 7 bases lining up with TRBD2. The CDR3 has 16 residues. The V gene's germline CDR1 is MNHNY and CDR2 SVGAGI (reference sequence). Trimming cost V 4 bases and J 5 bases; bases outside gene matches: 13. CDR3 loop: CASSSADLTSSETQYF. CDR3 coding DNA: TGTGCCAGCAGTTCGGCGGACCTGACTAGCTCGGAGACCCAGTACTTC.

The table lists this clone with a count of one. V gene TRBV28 combines with J gene TRBJ1-5; 9 nucleotides match TRBD1. The CDR3 spans 14 residues. Germline lookup yields CDR1 MDHEN and CDR2 SYDVKM. V gave up 4 bases and J gave up 5 bases; unmatched junction bases: 3. CDR3 nucleotides: TGTGCCAGCAGTTGGGGACAGGGCCATCAGCCCCAGCATTTT. Its translation is CASSWGQGHQPQHF.

By share, this clone counts as large. The chain carries TRBV4-2 and TRBJ2-1, with 13 bases lining up with TRBD2. From germline, CDR1 is LGHNA and CDR2 YNFKEQ. The CDR3 is 16 amino acids. The junction had 3 bases not matched to a gene; V was cut back by 0 bases and J by 7 bases. The DNA of the CDR3 is TGTGCCAGCAGCCAAGAGTCGACTAGCGGGGGGAATGAGCAGTTCTTC. The encoded protein is CASSQESTSGGNEQFF.

The V gene is TRBV30, the J gene TRBJ2-3, with D possibly being TRBD2 (5 bases). CDR1 and CDR2 from the germline V gene are GTSNPN and SVGIG (reference sequence). Trimming removed 0 bases from V and 5 bases from J, with 6 bases in between. The CDR3 loop spans 12 amino acids. CDR3 sequence reads: CAWSVGGDTQYF. The CDR3 DNA follows: TGTGCCTGGAGTGTTGGAGGAGATACGCAGTATTTT.

V is TRBV27 and J is TRBJ2-7, with 7 bases identical to TRBD1. This CDR3 has 14 amino acids. Germline loops: CDR1 MNHEY, CDR2 SMNVEV (reference sequence). V lost 8 bases to trimming and J lost 0 bases; unmatched junction nucleotides: 7. The CDR3: CASGWDSASYEQYF. The CDR3 DNA sequence: TGTGCCAGCGGGTGGGACAGTGCCTCCTACGAGCAGTACTTC.

The rearrangement links TRBV29-1 to TRBJ2-7; maybe TRBD2 (6 bases). Germline V CDR1 and CDR2: SQVTM, ANQGSEA. The V end lost 7 bases, the J end lost 3 bases, and 13 bases lay between the germline ends. The CDR3 covers 12 residues. The CDR3 DNA reads as TGCAGCGCCCGGGACTTCGGCTACGAGCAGTACTTC. Amino acid sequence: CSARDFGYEQYF.

V is TRBV7-9 and J is TRBJ1-1; TRBD1 agrees at 8 bases. Trimming removed 2 bases from V and 6 bases from J; junction bases left unmatched: 5. Germline V gene lookup returns CDR1 SEHNR and CDR2 FQNEAQ (reference sequence). This CDR3 region has 14 residues. The CDR3 DNA reads TGTGCCAGCAGCTTAAACGGACAGGGCGCTGAAGCTTTCTTT. Translated: CASSLNGQGAEAFF. The full variable domain, with the rest looked up from reference TRBV7-9 and TRBJ1-1, is DTGVSQNPRHKITKRGQNVTFRCDPISEHNRLYWYRQTLGQGPEFLTYFQNEAQLEKSRLLSDRFSAERPKGSFSTLEIQRTEQGDSAMYLCASSLNGQGAEAFFGQGTRLTVV.

This clone was seen a few times. V and J are TRBV6-4 and TRBJ2-1, with 7 bases matching TRBD1. Per the germline V gene, CDR1 is MRHNA and CDR2 is SNTAGT. The CDR3 has 14 residues. V trimming: 6 bases; J trimming: 5 bases; junction bases outside the gene matches: 7. The CDR3 reads CASSLWTGHNEQFF. Written as DNA, the CDR3 is TGTGCCAGCAGCCTCTGGACAGGACACAATGAGCAGTTCTTC.